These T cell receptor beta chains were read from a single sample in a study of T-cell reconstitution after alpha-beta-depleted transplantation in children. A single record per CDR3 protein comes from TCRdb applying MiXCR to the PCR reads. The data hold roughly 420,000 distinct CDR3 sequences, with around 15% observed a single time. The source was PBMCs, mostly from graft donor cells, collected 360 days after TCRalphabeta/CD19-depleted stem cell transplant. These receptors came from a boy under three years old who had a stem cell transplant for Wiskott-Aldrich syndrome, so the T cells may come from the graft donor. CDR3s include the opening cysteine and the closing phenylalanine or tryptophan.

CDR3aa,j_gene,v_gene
CASSLVDRGDGYTF,TRBJ1-2,TRBV7-2
CASSPYRDSSGANVLTF,TRBJ2-6,TRBV7-2
CASSLNFGGGYGYTF,TRBJ1-2,TRBV11-2
CASSLALTRTSSYGETQYF,TRBJ2-5,TRBV7-2
CSAPRAGTGELFF,TRBJ2-2,TRBV20-1
CASSFKRGTGELFF,TRBJ2-2,TRBV12-3/TRBV12-4
CASSLVSLSVARFQETQYF,TRBJ2-5,TRBV12-3/TRBV12-4
CASSPDRVSHTDTQYF,TRBJ2-3,TRBV7-2
CASSQTGRTEAFF,TRBJ1-1,TRBV3-1
CASSPIPGLAGQLREQYF,TRBJ2-7,TRBV14
CASSPFPQGGSPLHF,TRBJ1-6,TRBV7-9
CASSPTSPYEQYF,TRBJ2-7,TRBV12-3/TRBV12-4
CASSLWTGNYGYTF,TRBJ1-2,TRBV4-1
CATSRVRLAGGLQGDTQYF,TRBJ2-3,TRBV15
CASSMDRLPYNEQFF,TRBJ2-1,TRBV7-2
CSARTGTITDTQYF,TRBJ2-3,TRBV20-1
CSVALKGPYEQYF,TRBJ2-7,TRBV29-1
CSASPREQYF,TRBJ2-7,TRBV20-1
CASSRSGSGANVLTF,TRBJ2-6,TRBV11-2
CASSAQGFVNEKLFF,TRBJ1-4,TRBV7-2
CAWILLNTEAFF,TRBJ1-1,TRBV30
CASSLRVPPEDTQYF,TRBJ2-3,TRBV3-1
CASSLGVRQGGTYEQYF,TRBJ2-7,TRBV5-1
CASSLDGDRTDTQYF,TRBJ2-3,TRBV5-1
CASSLGWLREHTEAFF,TRBJ1-1,TRBV3-1
CASSQEGTSVYEQYF,TRBJ2-7,TRBV4-3
CASSPRPKSRIGTRKETQYF,TRBJ2-5,TRBV12-3/TRBV12-4
CSAGEWTSGGALEETQYF,TRBJ2-5,TRBV20-1
CASSSRGRNTGELFF,TRBJ2-2,TRBV18
CASSLDLGANEQFF,TRBJ2-1,TRBV11-3
CASSARTGKKTYEQYF,TRBJ2-7,TRBV4-1
CASSYLPRQGNEQFF,TRBJ2-1,TRBV6-5
CASSPIRALYGYTF,TRBJ1-2,TRBV25-1
CASSKVRQGESSEVNGYTF,TRBJ1-2,TRBV21-1
CSARTVNYGYTF,TRBJ1-2,TRBV20-1
CSVGSTFYEQYF,TRBJ2-7,TRBV29-1
CASSRGLARELFF,TRBJ2-2,TRBV12-3/TRBV12-4
CASSPSPGWQYF,TRBJ2-7,TRBV27
CASRQGRYGYTF,TRBJ1-2,TRBV6-5
CASSQVGNYEQYF,TRBJ2-7,TRBV4-1
CASSLDLIGSGYGYTF,TRBJ1-2,TRBV11-2
CASSPRGEETQYF,TRBJ2-5,TRBV5-1
CASTQLPAPQQFF,TRBJ2-1,TRBV12-3/TRBV12-4
CATSRDRLIVNEQFF,TRBJ2-1,TRBV15
CASSLGLGLYEQYF,TRBJ2-7,TRBV5-1
CASRPGGPLGSGELFF,TRBJ2-2,TRBV3-1